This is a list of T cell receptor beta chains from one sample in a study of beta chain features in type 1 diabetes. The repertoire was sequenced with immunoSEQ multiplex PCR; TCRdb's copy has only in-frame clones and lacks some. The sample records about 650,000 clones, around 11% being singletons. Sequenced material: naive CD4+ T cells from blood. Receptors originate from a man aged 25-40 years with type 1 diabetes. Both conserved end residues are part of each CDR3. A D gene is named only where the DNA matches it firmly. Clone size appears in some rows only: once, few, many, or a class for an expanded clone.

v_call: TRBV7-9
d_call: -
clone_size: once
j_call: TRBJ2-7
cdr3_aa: CASSLDSLREQYF
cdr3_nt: TGTGCCAGCAGCTTAGACTCTCTTCGGGAGCAGTACTTC

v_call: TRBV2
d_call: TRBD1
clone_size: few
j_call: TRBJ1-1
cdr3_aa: CATGQGVAFF
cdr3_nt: TGTGCCACCGGACAGGGGGTGGCTTTCTTT

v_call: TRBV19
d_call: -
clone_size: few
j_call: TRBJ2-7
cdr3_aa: CASSPQAGRSYEQYF
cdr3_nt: TGTGCCAGTAGTCCCCAGGCAGGACGCTCCTACGAGCAGTACTTC

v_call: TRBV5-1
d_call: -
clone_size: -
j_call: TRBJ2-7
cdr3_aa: CASSPHEFSYEQYF
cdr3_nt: TGCGCCAGCAGCCCTCACGAGTTCTCCTACGAGCAGTACTTC

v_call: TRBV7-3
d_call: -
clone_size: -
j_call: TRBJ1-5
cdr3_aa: CASSLDHNQPQHF
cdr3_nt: TGTGCCAGCAGCTTAGACCATAATCAGCCCCAGCATTTT

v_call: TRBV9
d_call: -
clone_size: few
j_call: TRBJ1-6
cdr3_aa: CASSGRGTVNNSPLHF
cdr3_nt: TGTGCCAGCAGCGGGCGGGGAACGGTGAATAATTCACCCCTCCACTTT

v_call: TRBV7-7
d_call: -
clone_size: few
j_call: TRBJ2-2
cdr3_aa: CASSPGTGTGELFF
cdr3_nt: TGTGCTAGCAGTCCCGGGACGGGGACCGGGGAGCTGTTTTTT

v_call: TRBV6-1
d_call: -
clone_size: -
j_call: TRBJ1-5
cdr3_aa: CASRWTAGQPQHF
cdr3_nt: TGTGCCAGCAGATGGACGGCGGGGCAGCCCCAGCATTTT

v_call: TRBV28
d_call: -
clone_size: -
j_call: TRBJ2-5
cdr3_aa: CASSFGGRGETQYF
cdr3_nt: TGTGCCAGCAGTTTCGGGGGACGGGGAGAGACCCAGTACTTC

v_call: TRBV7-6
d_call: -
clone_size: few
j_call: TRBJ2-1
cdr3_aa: CASSLEALRTHTYYNEQFF
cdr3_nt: TGTGCCAGCAGCTTAGAGGCCCTTCGGACACATACCTACTACAATGAGCAGTTCTTC

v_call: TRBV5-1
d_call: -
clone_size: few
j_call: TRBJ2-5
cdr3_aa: CASSLESRRGPETQYF
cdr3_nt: TGCGCCAGCAGCTTGGAATCCCGCCGAGGGCCAGAGACCCAGTACTTC

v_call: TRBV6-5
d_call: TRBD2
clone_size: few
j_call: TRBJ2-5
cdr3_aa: CASSYGTSGQETQYF
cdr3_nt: TGTGCCAGCAGTTACGGGACTAGCGGCCAAGAGACCCAGTACTTC

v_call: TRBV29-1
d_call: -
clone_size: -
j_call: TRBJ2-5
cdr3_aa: CSVDSGGGETQYF
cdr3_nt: TGCAGCGTTGACTCCGGGGGTGGCGAGACCCAGTACTTC

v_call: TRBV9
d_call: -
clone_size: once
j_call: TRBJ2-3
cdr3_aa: CASSVRVASTDTQYF
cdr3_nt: TGTGCCAGCAGCGTGCGGGTCGCTAGCACAGATACGCAGTATTTT

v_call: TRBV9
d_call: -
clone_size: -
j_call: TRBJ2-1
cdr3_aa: CASSVGGFRNNEQFF
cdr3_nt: TGTGCCAGCAGCGTAGGAGGGTTTCGGAACAATGAGCAGTTCTTC

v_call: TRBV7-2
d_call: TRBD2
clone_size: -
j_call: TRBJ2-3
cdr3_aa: CASSLRASGGPDTQYF
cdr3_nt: TGTGCCAGCAGCTTAAGGGCTAGCGGGGGGCCAGATACGCAGTATTTT

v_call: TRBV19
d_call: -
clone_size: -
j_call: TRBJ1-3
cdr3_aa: CASTPWDLESSGNTIYF
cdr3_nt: TGTGCCAGTACCCCGTGGGACCTCGAAAGCTCTGGAAACACCATATATTTT

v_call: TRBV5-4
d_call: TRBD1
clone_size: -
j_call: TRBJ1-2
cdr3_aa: CASSSTGVEAYGYTF
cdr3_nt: TGTGCCAGCAGCTCGACAGGGGTTGAGGCCTATGGCTACACCTTC

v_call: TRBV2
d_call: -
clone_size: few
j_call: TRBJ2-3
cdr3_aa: CASSQSRDTQYF
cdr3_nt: TGTGCCAGCAGTCAGAGCAGAGATACGCAGTATTTT

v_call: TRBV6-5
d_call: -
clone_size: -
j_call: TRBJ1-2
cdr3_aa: CASSYSLNYGYTF
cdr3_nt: TGTGCCAGCAGTTACTCGCTCAACTATGGCTACACCTTC

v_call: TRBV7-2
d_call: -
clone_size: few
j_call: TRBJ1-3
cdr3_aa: CASSLPRSPGNTIYF
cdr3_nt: TGTGCCAGCAGCTTACCTCGCAGCCCTGGAAACACCATATATTTT

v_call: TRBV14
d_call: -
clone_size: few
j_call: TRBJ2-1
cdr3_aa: CASSQAGGSYNEQFF
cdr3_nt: TGTGCCAGCAGCCAAGCTGGCGGCTCCTACAATGAGCAGTTCTTC

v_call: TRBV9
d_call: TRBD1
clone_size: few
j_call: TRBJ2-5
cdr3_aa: CASSVGGRGIETQYF
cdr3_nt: TGTGCCAGCAGCGTAGGAGGCAGGGGGATAGAGACCCAGTACTTC

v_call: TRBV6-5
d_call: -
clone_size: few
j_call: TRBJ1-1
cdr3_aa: CASSASVNTEAFF
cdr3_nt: TGTGCCAGCAGTGCGTCAGTGAACACTGAAGCTTTCTTT

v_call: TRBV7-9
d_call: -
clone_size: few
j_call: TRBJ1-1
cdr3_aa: CASSLEYEAFF
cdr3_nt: TGTGCCAGCAGCTTAGAGTATGAAGCTTTCTTT

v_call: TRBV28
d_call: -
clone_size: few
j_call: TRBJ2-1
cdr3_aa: CASSLRVYSYNEQFF
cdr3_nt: TGTGCCAGCAGTTTACGGGTATACTCCTACAATGAGCAGTTCTTC

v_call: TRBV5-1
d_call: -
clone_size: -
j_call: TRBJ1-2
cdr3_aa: CASSLEGIYGYTF
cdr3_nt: TGCGCCAGCAGCTTGGAAGGGATCTATGGCTACACCTTC

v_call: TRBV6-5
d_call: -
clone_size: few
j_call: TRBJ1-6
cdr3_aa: CASSYQDGGLHF
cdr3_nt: TGTGCCAGCAGTTACCAGGACGGTGGCCTCCACTTT

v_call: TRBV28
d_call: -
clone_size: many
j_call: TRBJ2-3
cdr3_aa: CASRPWAPGPDTQYF
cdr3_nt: TGTGCCAGCCGTCCATGGGCCCCGGGCCCAGATACGCAGTATTTT

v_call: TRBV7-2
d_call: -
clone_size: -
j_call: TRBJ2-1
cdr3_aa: CASSYSYNEQFF
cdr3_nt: TGTGCCAGCAGCTACTCCTACAATGAGCAGTTCTTC

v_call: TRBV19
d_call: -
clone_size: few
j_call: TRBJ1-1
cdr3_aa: CASSSDLNTEAFF
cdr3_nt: TGTGCCAGTAGTTCAGACCTGAACACTGAAGCTTTCTTT

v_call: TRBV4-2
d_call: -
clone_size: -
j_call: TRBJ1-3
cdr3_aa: CASSPTEGGSGNTIYF
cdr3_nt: TGTGCCAGCAGCCCGACCGAGGGGGGCTCTGGAAACACCATATATTTT

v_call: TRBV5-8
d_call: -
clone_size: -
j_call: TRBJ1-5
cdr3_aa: CASTRDRQPQHF
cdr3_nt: TGTGCCAGCACCAGAGATCGTCAGCCCCAGCATTTT

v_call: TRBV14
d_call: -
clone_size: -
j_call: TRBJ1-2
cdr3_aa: CASSPDTNYGYTF
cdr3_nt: TGTGCCAGCAGCCCGGACACCAACTATGGCTACACCTTC

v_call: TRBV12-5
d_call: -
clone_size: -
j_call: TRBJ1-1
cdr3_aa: CASGLVQGGGLAEAFF
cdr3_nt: TGTGCTAGTGGTTTGGTACAAGGAGGGGGACTGGCAGAAGCTTTCTTT

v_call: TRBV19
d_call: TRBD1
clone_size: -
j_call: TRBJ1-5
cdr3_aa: CASSKGQGNQPQHF
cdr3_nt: TGTGCCAGTAGTAAGGGACAGGGCAATCAGCCCCAGCATTTT